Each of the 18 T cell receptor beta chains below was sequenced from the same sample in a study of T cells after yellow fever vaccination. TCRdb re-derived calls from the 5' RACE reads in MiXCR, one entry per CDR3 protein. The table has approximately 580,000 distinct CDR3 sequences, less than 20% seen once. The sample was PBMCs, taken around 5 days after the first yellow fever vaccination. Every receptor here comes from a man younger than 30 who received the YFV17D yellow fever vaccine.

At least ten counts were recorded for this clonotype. The CDR3 DNA follows: TGTGCCAGCAGTTTTGGGGCGGGCTATGGCTACACCTTC. It is translated as CASSFGAGYGYTF. V and J are TRBV12-3 or TRBV12-4 and TRBJ1-2, with D possibly matching TRBD1 (5 bases). The CDR3 has 13 amino acids. The V and J ends lost 3 bases and 4 bases respectively, with 9 bases between them.

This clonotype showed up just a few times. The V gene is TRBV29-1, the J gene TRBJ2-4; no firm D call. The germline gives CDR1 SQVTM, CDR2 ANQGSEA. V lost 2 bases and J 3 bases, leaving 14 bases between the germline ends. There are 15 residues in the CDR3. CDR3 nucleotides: TGCAGCGTTGAACTAGGGCTTGTCGACAAAAACATTCAGTACTTC. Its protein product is CSVELGLVDKNIQYF.

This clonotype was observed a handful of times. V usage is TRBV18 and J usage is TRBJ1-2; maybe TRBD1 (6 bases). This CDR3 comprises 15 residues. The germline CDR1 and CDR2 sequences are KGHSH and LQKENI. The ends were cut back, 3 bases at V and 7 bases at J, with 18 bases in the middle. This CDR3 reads CASSPNARGTSGYTF. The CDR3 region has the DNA TGTGCCAGCTCACCCAACGCAAGGGGGACGTCTGGCTACACCTTC. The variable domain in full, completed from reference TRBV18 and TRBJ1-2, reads NAGVMQNPRHLVRRRGQEARLRCSPMKGHSHVYWYRQLPEEGLKFMVYLQKENIIDESGMPKERFSAEFPKEGPSILRIQQVVRGDSAAYFCASSPNARGTSGYTFGSGTRLTVV.

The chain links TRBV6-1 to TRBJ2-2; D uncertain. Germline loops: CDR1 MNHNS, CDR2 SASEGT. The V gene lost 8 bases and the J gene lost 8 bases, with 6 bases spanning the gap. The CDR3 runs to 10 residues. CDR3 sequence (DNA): TGTGCCAGCCTATCGGGGGAGCTGTTTTTT. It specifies CASLSGELFF.

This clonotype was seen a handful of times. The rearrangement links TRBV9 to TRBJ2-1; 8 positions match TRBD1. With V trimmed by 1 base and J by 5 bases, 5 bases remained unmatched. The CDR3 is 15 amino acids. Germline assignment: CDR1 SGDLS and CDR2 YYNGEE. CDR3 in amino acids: CASSVRDRPDNEQFF. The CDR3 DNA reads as TGTGCCAGCAGCGTACGGGACAGGCCGGACAATGAGCAGTTCTTC.

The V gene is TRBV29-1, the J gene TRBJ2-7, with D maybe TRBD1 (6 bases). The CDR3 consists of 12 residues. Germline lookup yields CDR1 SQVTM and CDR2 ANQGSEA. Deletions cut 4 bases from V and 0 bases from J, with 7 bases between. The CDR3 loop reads CSVGQDSYEQYF. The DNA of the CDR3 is TGCAGCGTTGGACAGGACTCCTACGAGCAGTACTTC.

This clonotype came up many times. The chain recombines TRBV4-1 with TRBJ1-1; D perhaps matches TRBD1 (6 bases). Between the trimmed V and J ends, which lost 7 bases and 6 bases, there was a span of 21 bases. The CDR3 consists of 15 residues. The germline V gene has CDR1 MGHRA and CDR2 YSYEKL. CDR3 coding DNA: TGCGCCAGCATACAGACAGGCACGATCAAAGCTGAAGCTTTCTTT. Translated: CASIQTGTIKAEAFF.

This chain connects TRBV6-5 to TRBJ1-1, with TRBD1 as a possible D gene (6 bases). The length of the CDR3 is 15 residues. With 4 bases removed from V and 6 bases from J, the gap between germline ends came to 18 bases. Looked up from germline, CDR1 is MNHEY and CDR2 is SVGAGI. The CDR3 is CASSWTAEGSAEAFF. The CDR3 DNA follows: TGTGCCAGCAGTTGGACAGCCGAGGGGTCCGCTGAAGCTTTCTTT.

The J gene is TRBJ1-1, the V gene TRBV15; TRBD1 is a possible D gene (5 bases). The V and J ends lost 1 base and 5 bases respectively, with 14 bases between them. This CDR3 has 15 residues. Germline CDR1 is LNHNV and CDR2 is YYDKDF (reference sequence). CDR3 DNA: TGTGCCACCAGCAGAGGTTTCAGGGATAGAACTGAAGCTTTCTTT. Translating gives CATSRGFRDRTEAFF. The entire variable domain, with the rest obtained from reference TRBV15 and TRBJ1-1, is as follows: DAMVIQNPRYQVTQFGKPVTLSCSQTLNHNVMYWYQQKSSQAPKLLFHYYDKDFNNEADTPDNFQSRRPNTSFCFLDIRSPGLGDTAMYLCATSRGFRDRTEAFFGQGTRLTVV.

CDR3 protein: CASSLMGAGGEKLFF. CDR3 nucleotide sequence: TGTGCCAGCAGTTTGATGGGGGCAGGAGGTGAAAAACTGTTTTTT. The chain couples TRBV12-3 or TRBV12-4 to TRBJ1-4; possibly TRBD1 for D (6 bases). V was trimmed by 3 bases and J by 7 bases, leaving 15 bases between them. This CDR3 spans 15 amino acids.

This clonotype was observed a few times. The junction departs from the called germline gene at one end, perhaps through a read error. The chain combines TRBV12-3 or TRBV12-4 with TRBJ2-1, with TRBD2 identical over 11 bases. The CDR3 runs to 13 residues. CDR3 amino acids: CASSFFSGGAHDF. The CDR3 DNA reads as TGTGCCAGCAGTTTCTTTAGCGGGGGGGCCCACGACTTC.

CDR3 region: CASSQDPGTTNEKLFF. CDR3 nucleotide sequence: TGCGCCAGCAGCCAAGACCCGGGAACAACTAATGAAAAACTGTTTTTT. The chain carries TRBV4-1 and TRBJ1-4; no reliable D call. This CDR3 comprises 16 residues. The germline gives CDR1 MGHRA, CDR2 YSYEKL. V lost 0 bases, J lost 0 bases, and 8 bases lay in between.

The CDR3 loop reads CASTPAGHGVEQYV. CDR3 coding DNA: TGTGCCAGCACCCCGGCGGGACACGGGGTCGAGCAGTACGTC. The chain combines TRBV6-1 with TRBJ2-7; perhaps D is TRBD1 or TRBD2 (6 bases each). From germline, CDR1 is MNHNS and CDR2 SASEGT. Trimming left V 7 bases short and J 6 bases short, with 19 bases between. The length of the CDR3 is 14 residues.

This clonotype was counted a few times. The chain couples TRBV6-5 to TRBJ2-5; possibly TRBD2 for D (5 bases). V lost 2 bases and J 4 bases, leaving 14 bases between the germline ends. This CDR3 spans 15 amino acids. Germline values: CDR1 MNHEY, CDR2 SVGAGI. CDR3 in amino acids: CASSYPDGDIETQYF. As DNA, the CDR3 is TGTGCCAGCAGTTACCCCGACGGGGATATAGAGACCCAGTACTTC.

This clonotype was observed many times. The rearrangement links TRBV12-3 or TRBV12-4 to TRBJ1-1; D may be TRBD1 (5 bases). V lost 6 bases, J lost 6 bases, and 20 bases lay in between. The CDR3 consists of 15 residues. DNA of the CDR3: TGTGCCAGCAGCCTAGTCCGGGACTATTTTGCTGAAGCTTTCTTT. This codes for CASSLVRDYFAEAFF.

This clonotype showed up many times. This CDR3 is CASSEGVNTEAFF. Written as DNA, the CDR3 is TGTGCCAGCAGTGAAGGCGTGAACACTGAAGCTTTCTTT. The chain links TRBV2 to TRBJ1-1, with no clear D. The germline V gene encodes CDR1 SNHLY and CDR2 FYNNEI. CDR3 length equals 13 residues. V lost 1 base, J lost 0 bases, and 3 bases lay in between. Using reference TRBV2 and TRBJ1-1 for the parts outside the CDR3, the full variable domain is EPEVTQTPSHQVTQMGQEVILRCVPISNHLYFYWYRQILGQKVEFLVSFYNNEISEKSEIFDDQFSVERPDGSNFTLKIRSTKLEDSAMYFCASSEGVNTEAFFGQGTRLTVV.

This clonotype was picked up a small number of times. CDR3 in DNA: TGTGCCAGCATCCTGGAGAGGGGGACCTACGAGCAGTACTTC. This codes for CASILERGTYEQYF. The chain combines TRBV6-1 with TRBJ2-7; a possible D gene is TRBD1 (6 bases). From germline, CDR1 is MNHNS and CDR2 SASEGT. V was pared by 7 bases and J by 2 bases, with 15 bases between. The CDR3 contains 14 residues.

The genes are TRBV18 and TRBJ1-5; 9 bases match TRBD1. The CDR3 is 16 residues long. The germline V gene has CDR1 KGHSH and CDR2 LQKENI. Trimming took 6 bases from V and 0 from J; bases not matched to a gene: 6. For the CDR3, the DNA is TGTGCCAGCTCGCGGGACAGGGACCATAGCAATCAGCCCCAGCATTTT. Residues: CASSRDRDHSNQPQHF.